These 15 T cell receptor beta chains were sequenced from one sample in a study of T cell clonotyping in hematopoietic cell transplantation. Assay used: immunoSEQ multiplex PCR; TCRdb lists only in-frame clones, some missing. Among 15,000 or so clones listed, 60% to 75% were seen once. The sample comprised peripheral blood mononuclear cells. The source is a woman aged 60-75 years in good health. Some clones in this sample may be carry-over from other donors' samples.

The J gene is TRBJ1-2, the V gene TRBV10-3, with TRBD1 identical over 9 bases. CDR1 is ENHRY and CDR2 is SYGVKD in the germline V gene. The CDR3 consists of 14 residues. V trimming: 0 bases; J trimming: 6 bases; junction bases outside the gene matches: 2. CDR3 coding DNA: TGTGCCATCAGTGAGTCTGGGACAGGGAATGGCTACACCTTC. Amino acids: CAISESGTGNGYTF.

This clone was recorded a few times. The chain couples TRBV7-8 to TRBJ1-2; TRBD1 is a possible D gene (5 bases). The V gene's germline CDR1 is SGHVS and CDR2 FQNEAQ. Trimming took off 0 bases at V and 4 bases at J, with 9 bases between the two ends. This CDR3 contains 14 residues. DNA for the CDR3: TGTGCCAGCAGCTTAGCTGGGGGGACCTATGGCTACACCTTC. Amino acid sequence: CASSLAGGTYGYTF.

The rearrangement joins TRBV15 to TRBJ2-7; TRBD1 might be the D (6 bases). The germline V gene has CDR1 LNHNV and CDR2 YYDKDF (reference sequence). Trimming removed 3 bases from V and 4 bases from J, with 19 bases in between. This CDR3 has 16 amino acids. CDR3 DNA sequence: TGTGCCACCAGCAGGCTCCGGACAGACCTCTATTACGAGCAGTACTTC. This gives the protein CATSRLRTDLYYEQYF.

The chain uses TRBV2 and TRBJ2-7; D not certain. The CDR3 extends over 12 amino acids. The germline V gene encodes CDR1 SNHLY and CDR2 FYNNEI. The V end was cut by 4 bases, the J end by 4 bases, with 8 bases between. The CDR3 reads CASSVGAYEQYF. The CDR3 nucleotides are TGTGCCAGCAGTGTAGGAGCGTACGAGCAGTACTTC.

In the case of this clone: An end of the junction does not agree with germline; a read error may underlie this. The rearrangement uses TRBV28 and TRBJ1-5; 7 bases map to TRBD1. Germline CDR1 is MDHEN and CDR2 is SYDVKM. The length of the CDR3 is 12 residues. The CDR3 sequence is CASSLGQVGPNF. The DNA of the CDR3 is TGTGCCAGCAGTTTAGGACAGGTCGGACCGAATTTT.

The chain couples TRBV7-2 to TRBJ1-4; D is unclear. Per the germline V gene, CDR1 is SGHTA and CDR2 is FQGNSA. The germline V and J ends were trimmed by 5 bases and 0 bases, with 10 bases remaining between them. The CDR3 totals 15 residues. This chain's CDR3 is CASSRNSATNEKLFF. DNA of the CDR3: TGTGCCAGCAGCCGAAACAGTGCAACTAATGAAAAACTGTTTTTT.

This clone was counted only a few times. V and J are TRBV5-4 and TRBJ2-1; D not certain. V was shortened by 4 bases and J by 3 bases, with 17 bases between the two germline ends. The CDR3 spans 16 residues. Germline loops: CDR1 SGHNT, CDR2 YYREEE (reference sequence). CDR3 in amino acids: CASSPQAVFGYNEQFF. In DNA form, the CDR3 reads TGTGCCAGCAGCCCCCAGGCTGTTTTCGGCTACAATGAGCAGTTCTTC.

V gene TRBV28 combines with J gene TRBJ1-5; 7 nucleotides agree with TRBD1. This CDR3 region has 12 residues. V shed 6 bases, J shed 7 bases, and the junction held 3 bases outside the gene matches. Germline CDR1 reads MDHEN; CDR2 reads SYDVKM. CDR3 protein: CASRETGQPQHF. DNA for the CDR3: TGTGCCAGCAGGGAGACAGGGCAGCCCCAGCATTTT.

This clone has just one count. The chain's CDR3 is CSARALYEQYF. The CDR3 nucleotides are TGCAGTGCTAGAGCCCTGTACGAGCAGTACTTC. The chain carries TRBV20-1 and TRBJ2-7; D is uncertain. V dropped 1 base and J dropped 4 bases, with 5 bases sitting between them. CDR1 is DFQATT and CDR2 is SNEGSKA in the germline V gene (reference sequence). This CDR3 has 11 amino acids.

The table lists this clone with a few counts. The chain has TRBV5-4 and TRBJ2-7; possibly TRBD1 for D (6 bases). Trimming removed 1 base from V and 2 bases from J, with 7 bases in between. Germline CDR1 SGHNT, CDR2 YYREEE (reference sequence). This CDR3 has 13 amino acids. The CDR3 bases are TGTGCCAGCAGCTTGCCAGGGGCCTACGAGCAGTACTTC. Translation: CASSLPGAYEQYF.

This clone was picked up one time. This chain joins TRBV2 and TRBJ2-4; D unclear. This CDR3 spans 16 amino acids. Between the trimmed V and J ends, which lost 6 bases and 0 bases, there was a span of 15 bases. The V gene's germline CDR1 is SNHLY and CDR2 FYNNEI. CDR3 nucleotides: TGTGCCAGCAGGGAAACAGAATTACTAGCCAAAAACATTCAGTACTTC. This gives the protein CASRETELLAKNIQYF.

The CDR3 DNA reads TGCGCCAGCAGCTTGGGGGACAGGGGTTACAATGAGCAGTTCTTC. Translation gives CASSLGDRGYNEQFF. This chain uses TRBV5-1 with TRBJ2-1; the match to TRBD1 covers 10 bases. V lost 0 bases and J lost 4; bases outside the gene matches: 1. Germline V gene lookup returns CDR1 SGHRS and CDR2 YFSETQ. CDR3 length equals 15 residues.

CDR3 coding DNA: TGTGCCAGCAGCTTGACCCGAGATGGCTACACCTTC. Amino acid sequence: CASSLTRDGYTF. The chain uses TRBV7-2 and TRBJ1-2; D not certain. Germline CDR1 is SGHTA and CDR2 is FQGNSA. The ends were cut back, 3 bases at V and 6 bases at J, with 8 bases in the middle. The CDR3 totals 12 residues.

This rearrangement joins TRBV5-8 to TRBJ1-2, with D uncertain. Germline V lookup: CDR1 SGHTS, CDR2 YDEGEE. This CDR3 is 11 amino acids long. V gave up 2 bases and J gave up 7 bases, with 6 bases separating them. CDR3 residues: CASSFAGGYTF. For the CDR3, the DNA is TGTGCCAGCAGCTTTGCGGGTGGCTACACCTTC.

This clone came up a few times. This chain uses TRBV28 with TRBJ1-5, with D uncertain. CDR1 and CDR2 from the germline V gene are MDHEN and SYDVKM. V lost 5 bases and J lost 0, with 5 bases in between. The CDR3 covers 13 residues. As DNA, the CDR3 is TGTGCCAGCAGTCCCTATAGCAATCAGCCCCAGCATTTT. Translated: CASSPYSNQPQHF.